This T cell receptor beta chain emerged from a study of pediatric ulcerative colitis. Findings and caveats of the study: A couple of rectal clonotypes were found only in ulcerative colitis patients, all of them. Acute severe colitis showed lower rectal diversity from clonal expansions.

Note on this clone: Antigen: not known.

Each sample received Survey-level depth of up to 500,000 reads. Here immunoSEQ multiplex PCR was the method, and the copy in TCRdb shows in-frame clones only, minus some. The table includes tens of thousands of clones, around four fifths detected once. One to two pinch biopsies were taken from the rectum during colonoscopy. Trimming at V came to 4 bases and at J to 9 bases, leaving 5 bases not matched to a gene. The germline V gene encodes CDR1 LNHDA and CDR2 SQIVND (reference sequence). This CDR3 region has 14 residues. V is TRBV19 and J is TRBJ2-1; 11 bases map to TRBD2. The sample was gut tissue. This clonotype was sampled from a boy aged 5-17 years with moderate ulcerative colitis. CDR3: CASSTSGRWAEQFF. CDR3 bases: TGTGCCAGTAGTACTAGCGGGAGGTGGGCTGAGCAGTTCTTC.